The 32 T cell receptor beta chains below were found in one sample sequenced in a study of shared clonotypes between healthy human individuals. Produced via immunoSEQ multiplex PCR; TCRdb's table is partial and in-frame only. This sample has more than 2 million clones; 93% occur once, and the top ten carry 1.5% to 2%. Naive CD8 cells lacked CD45RO and underwent positive selection for CCR7, leaving out terminally differentiated effector memory CD45RA+ cells. The sequenced sample consisted of naive CD8+ T cells from PBMCs. The receptors were gathered from a man between 18 and 35 years old in good health. Some clones in this sample may be carry-over from other donors' samples.

The chain has TRBV4-3 and TRBJ2-7; D not certain. This CDR3 comprises 17 residues. Germline V gene sequence: CDR1 LGHNA, CDR2 YSLEER. Trimming took 1 base from V and 0 from J, leaving 16 bases between them. CDR3 amino acids: CASSQGFPPSYSYEQYF. The CDR3 DNA is TGCGCCAGCAGCCAAGGGTTCCCTCCGAGCTACTCCTACGAGCAGTACTTC.

The chain recombines TRBV6-1 with TRBJ1-2; D is unclear. This CDR3 region has 13 residues. V lost 4 bases, J lost 2 bases, and 8 bases lay in between. Looked up from germline, CDR1 is MNHNS and CDR2 is SASEGT. The CDR3 DNA reads as TGTGCCAGCAGTGGGAGCGGAAACTATGGCTACACCTTC. This encodes CASSGSGNYGYTF.

V gene TRBV27 combines with J gene TRBJ2-5; TRBD2 aligns across 11 bases. Losses at the gene ends were 6 bases for V and 5 bases for J; bases not matched to a gene: 5. The CDR3 is made up of 14 amino acids. Germline V lookup: CDR1 MNHEY, CDR2 SMNVEV (reference sequence). As DNA, the CDR3 is TGTGCCAGCAGAGGGGGGACTAGCGGTGAGACCCAGTACTTC. Protein sequence: CASRGGTSGETQYF.

This chain links TRBV30 with TRBJ2-1; D is possibly TRBD1 (6 bases). Germline V gene lookup returns CDR1 GTSNPN and CDR2 SVGIG (reference sequence). The CDR3 totals 13 residues. The V and J ends lost 8 bases and 4 bases respectively, with 15 bases between them. This CDR3 is CAQRDRRYNEQFF. CDR3 sequence (DNA): TGTGCCCAACGAGACAGGCGGTACAATGAGCAGTTCTTC.

This chain uses TRBV6-4 with TRBJ2-7, with 9 bases lining up with TRBD1. The length of the CDR3 is 14 residues. Germline assignment: CDR1 MRHNA and CDR2 SNTAGT. After removal of 10 bases from V and 1 base from J, the junction contained 8 bases not matched to a gene. This chain's CDR3 is CATAIDRGSYEQYF. DNA for the CDR3: TGTGCCACCGCAATAGACAGGGGGTCCTACGAGCAGTACTTC.

About this clone itself: Additional DNA sequences in this sample encode the identical CDR3. V gene TRBV27 combines with J gene TRBJ2-7; 7 bases agree with TRBD2. V dropped 3 bases and J dropped 1; count of bases not matched to a gene: 6. Germline V gene sequence: CDR1 MNHEY, CDR2 SMNVEV (reference sequence). CDR3 length: 15 amino acids. For the CDR3, the DNA is TGTGCCAGCAGTTTGAGTGGGGGAGGGTCCTACGAGCAGTACTTC. Its protein product is CASSLSGGGSYEQYF.

The chain recombines TRBV2 with TRBJ2-7; D is possibly TRBD2 (5 bases). V lost 0 bases, J lost 1 base, and 7 bases lay in between. CDR1 and CDR2 (germline): SNHLY, FYNNEI. The CDR3 loop spans 14 amino acids. The CDR3 sequence is CASSEASASYEQYF. The DNA for the CDR3 is TGTGCCAGCAGTGAAGCTAGCGCGTCCTACGAGCAGTACTTC.

In this sample, this clone turned up once. The rearrangement links TRBV6-5 to TRBJ2-6; unclear D gene. CDR3 length: 13 residues. Germline CDR1 and CDR2: MNHEY and SVGAGI. Trimming removed 6 bases from V and 2 bases from J, with 5 bases in between. The CDR3 DNA sequence: TGTGCCAGCAGCCAAACTGGGGCCAACGTCCTGACTTTC. It is translated as CASSQTGANVLTF.

V is TRBV30 and J is TRBJ2-3, with D possibly matching TRBD2 (6 bases). CDR3 length: 16 amino acids. V was cut by 0 bases and J by 2 bases, with 15 bases left in between. Germline V gene sequence: CDR1 GTSNPN, CDR2 SVGIG (reference sequence). The CDR3 DNA sequence: TGTGCCTGGAGTGTACGAGCGGGTGGAGCCACAGATACGCAGTATTTT. Translating gives CAWSVRAGGATDTQYF. Combining the CDR3 with reference TRBV30 and TRBJ2-3 gives the whole variable domain SQTIHQWPATLVQPVGSPLSLECTVEGTSNPNLYWYRQAAGRGLQLLFYSVGIGQISSEVPQNLSASRPQDRQFILSSKKLLLSDSGFYLCAWSVRAGGATDTQYFGPGTRLTVL.

The chain employs TRBV11-2 and TRBJ2-7, with D possibly matching TRBD2 (5 bases). Trimming pared 4 bases from V and 3 bases from J, leaving 7 bases between. The V gene's germline CDR1 is SGHAT and CDR2 FQNNGV. This CDR3 is built from 12 residues. CDR3 region: CASSSDYYEQYF. CDR3 bases: TGTGCCAGCAGCTCAGACTACTACGAGCAGTACTTC.

The chain links TRBV29-1 to TRBJ2-3; D gene uncertain. The CDR3 has 11 amino acids. CDR1 is SQVTM, CDR2 ANQGSEA, per germline. V lost 7 bases, J lost 2 bases, and 7 bases lay in between. The CDR3 coding sequence is TGCAGCGGTCAGAACACAGATACGCAGTATTTT. The encoded protein is CSGQNTDTQYF.

Comments on this clone: The sample holds other DNA sequences that translate to the same CDR3. The CDR3: CASSLAGNEQFF. The CDR3, as DNA: TGTGCCAGCAGCTTGGCTGGCAATGAGCAGTTCTTC. The genes are TRBV5-4 and TRBJ2-1; unclear D gene. The CDR3 is 12 residues long. The germline CDR1 and CDR2 sequences are SGHNT and YYREEE (reference sequence). V lost 0 bases to trimming and J lost 6 bases, with 4 bases between them.

This chain connects TRBV7-9 to TRBJ1-1, with no clear D. Trimming took 4 bases from V and 4 from J, leaving 10 bases between them. The CDR3 runs 13 residues. CDR1 and CDR2 from the germline V gene are SEHNR and FQNEAQ (reference sequence). The CDR3 DNA reads as TGTGCCAGCAGCTACTCCGCCGGCACTGAAGCTTTCTTT. Translated: CASSYSAGTEAFF. The full variable domain, in which reference TRBV7-9 and TRBJ1-1 provide the parts outside the CDR3, is DTGVSQNPRHKITKRGQNVTFRCDPISEHNRLYWYRQTLGQGPEFLTYFQNEAQLEKSRLLSDRFSAERPKGSFSTLEIQRTEQGDSAMYLCASSYSAGTEAFFGQGTRLTVV.

In regard to this clone: In the same sample, other DNA sequences code for this CDR3. The chain joins TRBV6-1 to TRBJ2-5; TRBD2 aligns across 10 bases. Germline values: CDR1 MNHNS, CDR2 SASEGT. The ends lost 6 bases at V and 5 bases at J; junction bases unmatched: 3. The CDR3 spans 13 residues. The CDR3 spells CASRLAGEETQYF. The CDR3 nucleotides read TGTGCCAGCAGGCTAGCGGGAGAGGAGACCCAGTACTTC.

CDR3 protein: CASSPPTVAGVNEQYF. As DNA, the CDR3 is TGCGCCAGCAGCCCACCCACGGTAGCGGGAGTTAACGAGCAGTACTTC. The rearrangement links TRBV5-1 to TRBJ2-7, with 9 bases aligning to TRBD2. V was clipped by 4 bases and J by 5 bases; unmatched bases: 13. Germline CDR1 is SGHRS and CDR2 is YFSETQ. This CDR3 has 16 residues.

V is TRBV15 and J is TRBJ1-5, with 7 positions matching TRBD1. The junction had 13 bases not matched to a gene; V was cut back by 0 bases and J by 5 bases. Per germline, CDR1 LNHNV and CDR2 YYDKDF (reference sequence). CDR3 length: 18 amino acids. CDR3 nucleotides: TGTGCCACCAGCAGAGATCTGACCGGGCAGGGGGTAGATCAGCCCCAGCATTTT. As protein: CATSRDLTGQGVDQPQHF. Combining the CDR3 with reference TRBV15 and TRBJ1-5 gives the whole variable domain DAMVIQNPRYQVTQFGKPVTLSCSQTLNHNVMYWYQQKSSQAPKLLFHYYDKDFNNEADTPDNFQSRRPNTSFCFLDIRSPGLGDTAMYLCATSRDLTGQGVDQPQHFGDGTRLSIL.

This clone was detected only once. V and J are TRBV11-2 and TRBJ1-4; 9 bases match TRBD1. CDR3 length: 15 amino acids. V lost 4 bases and J lost 4; bases outside the gene matches: 4. Germline V gene sequence: CDR1 SGHAT, CDR2 FQNNGV. The chain's CDR3 is CASSSWTGDNEKLFF. The CDR3 coding sequence is TGTGCCAGCAGCTCATGGACAGGGGATAATGAAAAACTGTTTTTT.

This chain connects TRBV5-4 to TRBJ1-1; no definite D call. Germline V gene sequence: CDR1 SGHNT, CDR2 YYREEE (reference sequence). The CDR3 spans 13 residues. V shed 4 bases and J shed 4 bases, with 11 bases lying between them. The CDR3 bases are TGTGCCAGCAGCCTGGGAACGGGCACTGAAGCTTTCTTT. Translation gives CASSLGTGTEAFF. The full variable domain, rest sourced from reference TRBV5-4 and TRBJ1-1, is ETGVTQSPTHLIKTRGQQVTLRCSSQSGHNTVSWYQQALGQGPQFIFQYYREEENGRGNFPPRFSGLQFPNYSSELNVNALELDDSALYLCASSLGTGTEAFFGQGTRLTVV.

This clone was counted only a few times. The chain carries TRBV19 and TRBJ1-2, with 10 bases matching TRBD1. The CDR3 is 19 amino acids. In germline, CDR1 is LNHDA, CDR2 SQIVND (reference sequence). After removal of 1 base from V and 3 bases from J, the junction contained 14 bases not matched to a gene. The CDR3 reads CASSIVAWDRGRLDYGYTF. Here the CDR3 DNA reads TGTGCCAGTAGTATAGTCGCCTGGGACAGGGGACGCTTGGACTATGGCTACACCTTC.

The chain combines TRBV7-9 with TRBJ2-7, with 9 bases fitting TRBD2. The CDR3 extends over 16 amino acids. Losses at the gene ends were 5 bases for V and 6 bases for J; bases not matched to a gene: 14. CDR1 and CDR2 from the germline V gene are SEHNR and FQNEAQ (reference sequence). CDR3 protein: CASSPIAGVSQSEQYF. The CDR3 bases are TGTGCCAGCAGCCCGATAGCGGGAGTGTCCCAAAGCGAGCAGTACTTC.

As concerns this clone: Other DNA sequences in the sample encode the same CDR3. For the CDR3, the DNA is TGTGCCAGCAGCGGCCAGGGGAGGGAGACCCAGTACTTC. Amino acid sequence: CASSGQGRETQYF. This chain links TRBV7-9 with TRBJ2-5; D is tentatively TRBD1 or TRBD2 (6 bases each). The CDR3 loop spans 13 amino acids. Between the trimmed V and J ends, which lost 5 bases and 5 bases, there was a span of 12 bases. Germline CDR1 reads SEHNR; CDR2 reads FQNEAQ (reference sequence). The entire variable domain, with the rest obtained from reference TRBV7-9 and TRBJ2-5, is as follows: DTGVSQNPRHKITKRGQNVTFRCDPISEHNRLYWYRQTLGQGPEFLTYFQNEAQLEKSRLLSDRFSAERPKGSFSTLEIQRTEQGDSAMYLCASSGQGRETQYFGPGTRLLVL.

The chain employs TRBV5-1 and TRBJ2-7, with D possibly being TRBD1 (7 bases). V was shortened by 0 bases and J by 5 bases, with 18 bases between the two germline ends. Germline V gene data show CDR1 as SGHRS and CDR2 as YFSETQ. CDR3 size: 16 residues. Here the CDR3 reads CASSLAGTEWRDEQYF. The CDR3 DNA reads as TGCGCCAGCAGCTTGGCCGGGACAGAATGGAGGGACGAGCAGTACTTC.

The chain couples TRBV2 to TRBJ2-1; 7 bases align to TRBD2. CDR1 is SNHLY, CDR2 FYNNEI, per germline. The junction had 1 base not matched to a gene; V was cut back by 1 base and J by 4 bases. CDR3 length equals 14 residues. This CDR3 is CASSEGTRYNEQFF. The CDR3 region has the DNA TGTGCCAGCAGTGAAGGGACTAGGTACAATGAGCAGTTCTTC.

J is TRBJ2-7 and V is TRBV27, with D perhaps TRBD2 (6 bases). V was pared by 0 bases and J by 3 bases, with 12 bases between. There are 15 residues in the CDR3. Per the germline V gene, CDR1 is MNHEY and CDR2 is SMNVEV (reference sequence). The CDR3 bases are TGTGCCAGCAGTTTATCCTCCGGAGCGGGCTACGAGCAGTACTTC. As protein: CASSLSSGAGYEQYF.

The chain uses TRBV27 and TRBJ1-2, with 8 bases fitting TRBD1. This CDR3 contains 13 residues. Trimming took 5 bases from V and 8 from J; bases not matched to a gene: 7. Germline V gene sequence: CDR1 MNHEY, CDR2 SMNVEV (reference sequence). The CDR3 DNA reads TGTGCCAGCAGTCCTCAGGGGGCCGGGGGCTACACCTTC. Amino acid sequence: CASSPQGAGGYTF.

The J gene is TRBJ2-7, the V gene TRBV7-2; 7 bases align to TRBD1. Trimming removed 5 bases from V and 1 base from J; junction bases left unmatched: 11. The length of the CDR3 is 16 residues. The germline V gene encodes CDR1 SGHTA and CDR2 FQGNSA. CDR3 sequence (DNA): TGTGCCAGCAGCGAGAGACAGGGTTCAAGTTCCTACGAGCAGTACTTC. Translated, it gives CASSERQGSSSYEQYF.

The chain couples TRBV7-9 to TRBJ2-1; TRBD2 agrees at 12 bases. CDR3 size: 15 residues. Per germline, CDR1 SEHNR and CDR2 FQNEAQ (reference sequence). Trimming cost V 5 bases and J 6 bases; bases outside gene matches: 5. The chain's CDR3 is CASSQTSGRINEQFF. The CDR3 DNA reads TGTGCCAGCAGCCAAACTAGCGGGAGGATCAATGAGCAGTTCTTC.

This chain uses TRBV21-1 with TRBJ1-2; no DNA check was done on the table's D call, TRBD1. TRBV21-1 is annotated as a pseudogene. The CDR3 is made up of 17 amino acids. The CDR3 nucleotides read TGTGCCAGCAGCAAAGCGGGCAGGGGCAAGACAAACTATGGCTACACCTTC. Protein: CASSKAGRGKTNYGYTF.

The V call is TRBV5-1, the J call TRBJ2-1; 8 bases are shared with TRBD1. The CDR3 is 16 residues long. Germline V gene sequence: CDR1 SGHRS, CDR2 YFSETQ. V gave up 1 base and J gave up 4 bases; unmatched junction bases: 7. The chain's CDR3 is CASSLHRTGPYNEQFF. CDR3 nucleotides: TGCGCCAGCAGCTTGCATAGGACAGGGCCGTACAATGAGCAGTTCTTC.

This chain joins TRBV28 and TRBJ1-3; D not resolved. Between the trimmed V and J ends, which lost 8 bases and 0 bases, there was a span of 8 bases. The germline gives CDR1 MDHEN, CDR2 SYDVKM. The CDR3 length is 13 residues. CDR3 sequence: CASQGTSGNTIYF. In nucleotides, the CDR3 is TGTGCCAGCCAAGGCACCTCTGGAAACACCATATATTTT.

V and J are TRBV7-9 and TRBJ1-3; D is unresolved. The CDR3 is made up of 13 amino acids. Germline loops: CDR1 SEHNR, CDR2 FQNEAQ (reference sequence). V was cut by 8 bases and J by 2 bases, with 10 bases left in between. In nucleotides, the CDR3 is TGTGCCAGCTTAGACTCGACTGGAAACACCATATATTTT. It is translated as CASLDSTGNTIYF.

The chain joins TRBV7-8 to TRBJ1-2; D unresolved. CDR1 is SGHVS, CDR2 FQNEAQ, per germline. The CDR3 has 15 residues. Trimming removed 4 bases from V and 4 bases from J, with 16 bases in between. DNA for the CDR3: TGTGCCAGCAGCTGGGCACCGGGATCAGTCTATGGCTACACCTTC. Translating it yields CASSWAPGSVYGYTF.